What follows are 15 T cell receptor beta chains derived from one specimen sequenced in a study of T cell responses to AZD1222 COVID-19 vaccine. The method was immunoSEQ multiplex PCR; TCRdb's version includes in-frame clones alone and lacks a portion of them. This sample has over 120,000 clones, with roughly 89% found just once. Specimen: peripheral blood, collected 28 days after the second AZD1222 dose. Receptors originate from an adult who received the AZD1222 COVID-19 vaccine.

The genes are TRBV9 and TRBJ2-1; D unresolved. The CDR3 length is 17 residues. Trimming removed 0 bases from V and 8 bases from J, with 21 bases in between. Germline V gene data show CDR1 as SGDLS and CDR2 as YYNGEE. The CDR3 DNA is TGTGCCAGCAGCGTAGGAGGTCGGCGGCCCCCGTGGCATGAGCAGTTCTTC. Translated, it gives CASSVGGRRPPWHEQFF.

This sequence joins TRBV10-3 and TRBJ1-4, with D possibly TRBD1 on 6 matching bases. Germline V lookup: CDR1 ENHRY, CDR2 SYGVKD. The CDR3 is 13 amino acids. Trimming pared 4 bases from V and 8 bases from J, leaving 11 bases between. The CDR3 DNA reads TGTGCCATCAGTGCCAGGGGTGGGGAAAAACTGTTTTTT. As protein: CAISARGGEKLFF.

The chain carries TRBV10-3 and TRBJ2-1; 13 nucleotides agree with TRBD2. V dropped 10 bases and J dropped 4; count of bases not matched to a gene: 7. Per the germline V gene, CDR1 is ENHRY and CDR2 is SYGVKD. This CDR3 is 15 amino acids long. The CDR3 sequence: CASVGGLAGYNEQFF. For the CDR3, the DNA is TGTGCCAGCGTAGGGGGACTAGCGGGATACAATGAGCAGTTCTTC.

The chain links TRBV27 to TRBJ2-1, with 14 bases identical to TRBD2. Germline-derived CDR1 and CDR2 are MNHEY and SMNVEV (reference sequence). The V gene end was trimmed by 5 bases and the J gene end by 9 bases; junction bases not matched to a gene: 9. The CDR3 is 16 residues long. CDR3 loop: CASSDGLAGGSGEQFF. DNA of the CDR3: TGTGCCAGCAGTGACGGACTAGCGGGAGGTTCAGGTGAGCAGTTCTTC.

The CDR3 nucleotides read TGTGCCAGTAGTATTTGGGGTCGGAAGCCTAATGAAAAACTGTTTTTT. It specifies CASSIWGRKPNEKLFF. The chain is built from TRBV19 and TRBJ1-4; D remains unclear. This CDR3 contains 16 residues. The V gene lost 3 bases and the J gene lost 3 bases, with 14 bases spanning the gap. Per the germline V gene, CDR1 is LNHDA and CDR2 is SQIVND (reference sequence).

The CDR3 spells CASVTTGSTYQPQHF. Here the CDR3 DNA reads TGTGCCAGTGTAACGACAGGGTCGACCTATCAGCCCCAGCATTTT. This chain joins TRBV19 and TRBJ1-5, with 7 bases matching TRBD1. This CDR3 has 15 residues. Per germline, CDR1 LNHDA and CDR2 SQIVND (reference sequence). The ends lost 8 bases at V and 5 bases at J; junction bases unmatched: 12.

The rearrangement uses TRBV7-2 and TRBJ1-2; no reliable D call. V was trimmed by 5 bases and J by 4 bases, leaving 17 bases between them. Germline V CDR1 and CDR2: SGHTA, FQGNSA. This CDR3 has 15 amino acids. In nucleotides, the CDR3 is TGTGCCAGCAGCCCTAAGTACGAGGGCGTCTATGGCTACACCTTC. Amino acid sequence: CASSPKYEGVYGYTF. The full variable domain, with the rest looked up from reference TRBV7-2 and TRBJ1-2, is GAGVSQSPSNKVTEKGKDVELRCDPISGHTALYWYRQSLGQGLEFLIYFQGNSAPDKSGLPSDRFSAERTGGSVSTLTIQRTQQEDSAVYLCASSPKYEGVYGYTFGSGTRLTVV.

The genes are TRBV12-3 or TRBV12-4 and TRBJ1-2; D may be TRBD1 (5 bases). This CDR3 has 12 amino acids. Trimming took 2 bases from V and 8 from J, leaving 9 bases between them. The DNA of the CDR3 is TGTGCCAGCAGTTTATGGGGGAGCGGCTACACCTTC. Protein: CASSLWGSGYTF.

V and J are TRBV12-5 and TRBJ2-1, with D hard to call. The CDR3 runs 22 residues. CDR1 and CDR2 (germline): LGHNT, FRNRAP. Trimming removed 0 bases at V and 0 bases at J, with 27 bases between. The CDR3 DNA is TGTGCTAGTGGTTTGGTACGTGTTGTGGGCCGAATCACTCCGAGCTCCTACAATGAGCAGTTCTTC. Protein product: CASGLVRVVGRITPSSYNEQFF.

This clone appeared a few times. The chain carries TRBV9 and TRBJ1-1, with D possibly TRBD1 on 6 matching bases. Germline CDR1 reads SGDLS; CDR2 reads YYNGEE. This CDR3 region has 15 residues. V lost 3 bases to trimming and J lost 0 bases, with 12 bases between them. The CDR3 protein is CASSGGGFMNTEAFF. The CDR3 nucleotides are TGTGCCAGCAGCGGAGGGGGGTTCATGAACACTGAAGCTTTCTTT.

The chain has TRBV3-1 (or the pseudogene TRBV3-2) and TRBJ1-1; no reliable D call. Trimming left V 5 bases short and J 0 bases short, with 13 bases between. The CDR3 extends over 15 amino acids. The germline V gene encodes CDR1 LGHDT and CDR2 YNNKEL (reference sequence). CDR3: CASSTGSSMNTEAFF. Here the CDR3 DNA reads TGTGCCAGCAGCACGGGATCCTCCATGAACACTGAAGCTTTCTTT.

The chain combines TRBV18 with TRBJ2-7; no clear D gene. Germline V CDR1 and CDR2: KGHSH, LQKENI. The CDR3 covers 15 residues. Trimming took off 0 bases at V and 3 bases at J, with 12 bases between the two ends. The CDR3 reads CASSPPVSESYEQYF. CDR3 nucleotide sequence: TGTGCCAGCTCACCACCGGTATCAGAGAGCTACGAGCAGTACTTC.

The CDR3 is CASSLGPEETQYF. As DNA, the CDR3 is TGTGCCAGCAGTTTGGGACCAGAAGAGACCCAGTACTTC. V usage is TRBV27 and J usage is TRBJ2-5; D tentatively reads TRBD1 or TRBD2 (5 bases each). The V and J ends lost 3 bases and 3 bases respectively, with 8 bases between them. From germline, CDR1 is MNHEY and CDR2 SMNVEV (reference sequence). The CDR3 is 13 residues long.

The chain uses TRBV18 and TRBJ2-3, with 11 positions matching TRBD2. The germline gives CDR1 KGHSH, CDR2 LQKENI. CDR3 length: 16 residues. Trimming cost V 0 bases and J 4 bases; bases outside gene matches: 3. This CDR3 is CASSPPGLAAPDTQYF. The DNA for the CDR3 is TGTGCCAGCTCACCACCGGGACTAGCGGCCCCAGATACGCAGTATTTT. The complete variable domain, with remaining parts taken from reference TRBV18 and TRBJ2-3, reads NAGVMQNPRHLVRRRGQEARLRCSPMKGHSHVYWYRQLPEEGLKFMVYLQKENIIDESGMPKERFSAEFPKEGPSILRIQQVVRGDSAAYFCASSPPGLAAPDTQYFGPGTRLTVL.

This clone was detected once. The chain employs TRBV6-5 and TRBJ2-1; 8 bases are a match to TRBD2. CDR1 is MNHEY, CDR2 SVGAGI, per germline. The CDR3 has 15 amino acids. Trimming cost V 5 bases and J 10 bases; bases outside gene matches: 13. DNA for the CDR3: TGTGCCAGCAGTACAGACGGACTAGCCGGTCGGGAGCAGTTCTTC. This sequence encodes CASSTDGLAGREQFF.